A single sample gave rise to the 9 T cell receptor beta chains below, sequenced in a study of T cell clonality in common variable immunodeficiency. Some clones are missing from TCRdb's copy, which holds only in-frame ones; the method was immunoSEQ multiplex PCR. This sample has more than 30,000 clones, each found more than once. The specimen was peripheral blood mononuclear cells. All receptors come from a person aged 18 to 70 in good health.

In this sample, this clone turned up many times. Read sequence stops 3 residues before the CDR3 end, and the germline J gene provides the missing end. The chain uses TRBV20-1 and TRBJ2-6; D is unresolved. The V end lost 0 bases, the J end lost 0 bases, and 15 bases lay between the germline ends. There are 18 residues in the CDR3. From germline, CDR1 is DFQATT and CDR2 SNEGSKA (reference sequence). CDR3 DNA, as far as it was read: TGCAGTGCTAGAGATCTAGAGGAAAGAAGCTCTGGGGCCAACGTC. It specifies CSARDLEERSSGANV. The entire CDR3 sequence reads CSARDLEERSSGANVLTF.

There are many counts of this clone. The observed sequence ends 3 residues before the CDR3 terminus, with the missing tail filled in from the germline J gene. The rearrangement uses TRBV3-1 (or the pseudogene TRBV3-2) and TRBJ2-1, with 8 positions matching TRBD2. The ends lost 4 bases at V and 3 bases at J; junction bases unmatched: 5. The germline gives CDR1 LGHDT, CDR2 YNNKEL (reference sequence). This CDR3 has 15 residues. CDR3: CASSLTSDRYNEQFF. The DNA read from the CDR3 is TGTGCCAGCAGCCTGACTAGCGATCGCTACAATGAG.

Regarding this clone: One base away lies a much larger clone, so this may be a sequencing read error. Coverage ceases 3 residues before the CDR3 finishes, and the germline J gene fills in the end. The chain uses TRBV20-1 and TRBJ2-1; a possible D gene is TRBD2 (6 bases). Germline CDR1 reads DFQATT; CDR2 reads SNEGSKA (reference sequence). The CDR3 contains 14 residues. Trimming took 5 bases from V and 8 from J, leaving 19 bases between them. The sequenced CDR3 bases are TGCAGTGCTTCCGGGGCTAGCGCTGGGGATGAG. This translates into CSASGASAGDE. The CDR3 in full is CSASGASAGDEQFF.

This clone was counted ten times or more. This chain's CDR3 is CASSERTGLNTEAFF. The CDR3 bases that were read are TGTGCCAGCAGTGAGCGAACAGGGTTGAACACTGAA. This chain joins TRBV6-1 and TRBJ1-1; D is possibly TRBD1 (6 bases). The CDR3 goes on 3 residues after the read ends, and that part is filled in from the germline J gene. V lost 3 bases and J 0 bases, leaving 11 bases between the germline ends. CDR3 length: 15 amino acids. Germline V lookup: CDR1 MNHNS, CDR2 SASEGT.

This clone was observed many times. The observed sequence ends 3 residues before the CDR3 terminus, with the missing tail filled in from the germline J gene. This chain uses TRBV5-1 with TRBJ2-3, with 7 bases lining up with TRBD2. Trimming took 0 bases from V and 4 from J; bases not matched to a gene: 5. Germline CDR1 and CDR2: SGHRS and YFSETQ. CDR3 length equals 15 residues. The sequenced CDR3 bases are TGCGCCAGCAGCTTGGGGCACGCGGGAGCAGATACG. It encodes CASSLGHAGADT. The CDR3 as a whole reads CASSLGHAGADTQYF.

Ten or more counts support this clone. The read halts 3 residues ahead of the CDR3 end, with the missing end drawn from the germline J gene. The genes are TRBV5-1 and TRBJ2-6; perhaps TRBD1 as D (6 bases). The CDR3 is 17 residues long. The V gene lost 4 bases and the J gene lost 0 bases, with 14 bases spanning the gap. Germline V lookup: CDR1 SGHRS, CDR2 YFSETQ. CDR3 bases read: TGCGCCAGCAGCGAAACAGGGTGGGACTCTGGGGCCAACGTC. It codes for CASSETGWDSGANV. The CDR3 reads in full as CASSETGWDSGANVLTF.

The sample holds many counts of this clone. The missing CDR3 end, 3 residues past where the read stops, is filled in from the germline J gene. This chain connects TRBV20-1 to TRBJ2-5, with 14 bases aligning to TRBD2. V shed 6 bases, J shed 2 bases, and the junction held 5 bases outside the gene matches. The CDR3 contains 15 residues. Germline V gene lookup returns CDR1 DFQATT and CDR2 SNEGSKA (reference sequence). The CDR3 sequence is CSARTSGRPQETQYF. The covered CDR3 bases are TGCAGTGCAAGGACTAGCGGGAGGCCTCAAGAGACC.

This clone was observed many times. The observed sequence ends 3 residues before the CDR3 terminus, with the missing tail filled in from the germline J gene. The V gene is TRBV20-1, the J gene TRBJ2-5; 14 nucleotides align to TRBD2. This CDR3 has 16 residues. The germline V gene has CDR1 DFQATT and CDR2 SNEGSKA (reference sequence). Trimming took 3 bases from V and 6 from J; bases not matched to a gene: 9. The CDR3 region is CSARVGLAGVGQTQYF. The CDR3 DNA, read in part, is TGCAGTGCTAGGGTGGGACTAGCGGGAGTAGGACAGACC.

This clone was seen ten or more times. This CDR3 is CSARVAARNEKLFF. Partial CDR3 DNA: TGCAGTGCTAGAGTCGCAGCTAGAAATGAAAAA. The genes are TRBV20-1 and TRBJ1-4; D gene uncertain. The read falls 3 residues short of the CDR3 end, and the missing part is taken from the germline J gene. The CDR3 contains 14 residues. Trimming shortened V by 1 base and J by 5 bases, and 11 bases separated the two germline ends. Per the germline V gene, CDR1 is DFQATT and CDR2 is SNEGSKA (reference sequence).